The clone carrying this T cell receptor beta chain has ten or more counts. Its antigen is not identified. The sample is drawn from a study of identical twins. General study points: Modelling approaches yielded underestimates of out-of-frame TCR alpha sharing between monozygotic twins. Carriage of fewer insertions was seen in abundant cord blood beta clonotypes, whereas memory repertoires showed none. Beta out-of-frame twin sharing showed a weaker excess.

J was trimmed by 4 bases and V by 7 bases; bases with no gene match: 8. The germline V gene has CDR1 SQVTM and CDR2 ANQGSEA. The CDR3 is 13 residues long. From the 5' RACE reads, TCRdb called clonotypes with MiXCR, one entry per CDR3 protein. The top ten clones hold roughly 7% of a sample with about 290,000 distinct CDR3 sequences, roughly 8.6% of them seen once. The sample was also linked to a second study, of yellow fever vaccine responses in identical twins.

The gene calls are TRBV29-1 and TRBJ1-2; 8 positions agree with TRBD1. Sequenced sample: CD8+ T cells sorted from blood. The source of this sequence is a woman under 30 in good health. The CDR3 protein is CSAWAGGGYGYTF. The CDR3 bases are TGCAGCGCCTGGGCAGGGGGCGGCTATGGCTACACCTTC.